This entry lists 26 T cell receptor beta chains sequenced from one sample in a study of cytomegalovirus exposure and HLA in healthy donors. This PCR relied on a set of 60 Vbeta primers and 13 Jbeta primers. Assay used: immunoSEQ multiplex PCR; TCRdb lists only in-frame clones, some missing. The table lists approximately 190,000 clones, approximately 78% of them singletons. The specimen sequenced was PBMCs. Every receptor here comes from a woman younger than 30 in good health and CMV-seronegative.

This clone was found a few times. The CDR3 coding sequence is TGTGCCAGCAGCGAGACAGTTTACTATGGCTACACCTTC. This codes for CASSETVYYGYTF. The chain links TRBV7-8 to TRBJ1-2; a possible D gene is TRBD1 (5 bases). V was cut by 5 bases and J by 3 bases, with 10 bases left in between. The CDR3 runs to 13 residues. Looked up from germline, CDR1 is SGHVS and CDR2 is FQNEAQ.

Here the CDR3 reads CASRGTASWEKLFF. CDR3 DNA: TGTGCCAGTAGGGGGACAGCTTCTTGGGAAAAACTGTTTTTT. The genes are TRBV19 and TRBJ1-4; 7 nucleotides line up with TRBD1. V trimming: 6 bases; J trimming: 8 bases; junction bases outside the gene matches: 9. Germline assignment: CDR1 LNHDA and CDR2 SQIVND (reference sequence). This CDR3 has 14 residues.

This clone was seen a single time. CDR3 residues: CASSPAPGAGELFF. The DNA of the CDR3 is TGTGCCAGCAGCCCTGCTCCGGGGGCCGGGGAGCTGTTTTTT. The chain employs TRBV14 and TRBJ2-2; D possibly corresponds to TRBD2 (6 bases). The CDR3 is made up of 14 amino acids. Trimming left V 4 bases short and J 6 bases short, with 12 bases between. The germline CDR1 and CDR2 sequences are SGHDN and FVKESK.

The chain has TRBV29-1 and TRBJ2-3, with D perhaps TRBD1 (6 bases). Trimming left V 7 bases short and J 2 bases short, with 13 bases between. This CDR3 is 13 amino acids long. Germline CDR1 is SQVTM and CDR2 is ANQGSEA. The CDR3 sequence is CSGVRGITDTQYF. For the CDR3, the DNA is TGCAGCGGAGTCAGGGGAATCACAGATACGCAGTATTTT.

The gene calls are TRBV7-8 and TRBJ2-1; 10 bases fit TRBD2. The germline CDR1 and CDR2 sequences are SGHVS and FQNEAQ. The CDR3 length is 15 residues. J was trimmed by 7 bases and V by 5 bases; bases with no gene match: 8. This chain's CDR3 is CASSSGLAEFNEQFF. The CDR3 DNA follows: TGTGCCAGCAGCAGTGGACTAGCGGAATTTAATGAGCAGTTCTTC. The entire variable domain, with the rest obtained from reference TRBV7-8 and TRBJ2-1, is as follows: GAGVSQSPRYKVAKRGQDVALRCDPISGHVSLFWYQQALGQGPEFLTYFQNEAQLDKSGLPSDRFFAERPEGSVSTLKIQRTQQEDSAVYLCASSSGLAEFNEQFFGPGTRLTVL.

The DNA of the CDR3 is TGTGCCAGCAGTCTAACCGGGACTAAGAATGAGCAGTTCTTC. Its protein is CASSLTGTKNEQFF. V gene TRBV28 combines with J gene TRBJ2-1; 7 bases are shared with TRBD2. Germline V gene data show CDR1 as MDHEN and CDR2 as SYDVKM. The ends lost 5 bases at V and 7 bases at J; junction bases unmatched: 8. The CDR3 spans 14 residues.

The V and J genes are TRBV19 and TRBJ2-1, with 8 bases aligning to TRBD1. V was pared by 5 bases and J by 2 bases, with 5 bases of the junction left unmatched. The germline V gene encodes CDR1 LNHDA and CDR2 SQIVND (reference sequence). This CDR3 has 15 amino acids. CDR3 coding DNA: TGTGCCAGTAGTTTGGACAGGGAGGCCTACAATGAGCAGTTCTTC. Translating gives CASSLDREAYNEQFF.

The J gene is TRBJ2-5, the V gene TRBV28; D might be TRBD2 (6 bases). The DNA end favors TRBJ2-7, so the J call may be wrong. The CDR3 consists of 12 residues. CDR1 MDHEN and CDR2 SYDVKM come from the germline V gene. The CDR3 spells CATDGGVGEQYF. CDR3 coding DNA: TGTGCCACCGATGGAGGGGTCGGCGAGCAGTACTTC.

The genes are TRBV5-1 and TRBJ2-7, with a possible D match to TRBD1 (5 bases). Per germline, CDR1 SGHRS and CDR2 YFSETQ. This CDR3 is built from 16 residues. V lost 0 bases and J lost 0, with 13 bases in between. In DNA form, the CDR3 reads TGCGCCAGCAGCTTGGCCCAGGGCGGAAACTCCTACGAGCAGTACTTC. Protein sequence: CASSLAQGGNSYEQYF.

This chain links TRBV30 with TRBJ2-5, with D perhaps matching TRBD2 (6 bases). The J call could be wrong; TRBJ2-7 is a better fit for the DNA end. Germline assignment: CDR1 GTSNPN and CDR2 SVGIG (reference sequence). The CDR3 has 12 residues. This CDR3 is CAWGRESYEQYF. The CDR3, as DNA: TGTGCCTGGGGGCGGGAATCCTACGAGCAGTACTTC.

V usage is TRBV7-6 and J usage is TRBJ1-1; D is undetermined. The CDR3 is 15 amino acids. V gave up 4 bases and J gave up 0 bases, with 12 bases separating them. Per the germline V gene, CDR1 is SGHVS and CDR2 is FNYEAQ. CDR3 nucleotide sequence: TGTGCCAGCAGCTCAGGACCGGGATTGAACACTGAAGCTTTCTTT. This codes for CASSSGPGLNTEAFF.

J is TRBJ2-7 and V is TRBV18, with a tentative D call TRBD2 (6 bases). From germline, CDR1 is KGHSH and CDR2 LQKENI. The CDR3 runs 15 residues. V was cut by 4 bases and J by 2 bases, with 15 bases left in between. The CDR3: CASSLGTGATYEQYF. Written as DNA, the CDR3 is TGTGCCAGCTCACTAGGGACTGGCGCGACCTACGAGCAGTACTTC.

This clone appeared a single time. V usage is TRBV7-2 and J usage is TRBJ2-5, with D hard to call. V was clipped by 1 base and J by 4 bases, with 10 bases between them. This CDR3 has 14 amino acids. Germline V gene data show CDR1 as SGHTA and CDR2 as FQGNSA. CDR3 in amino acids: CASSLGSRSETQYF. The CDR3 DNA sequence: TGTGCCAGCAGCTTAGGCTCGCGGTCAGAGACCCAGTACTTC.

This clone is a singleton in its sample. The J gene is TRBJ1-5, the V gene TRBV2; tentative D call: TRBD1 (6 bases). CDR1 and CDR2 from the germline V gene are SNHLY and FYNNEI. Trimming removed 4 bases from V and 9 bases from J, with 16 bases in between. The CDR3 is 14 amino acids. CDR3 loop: CASSVQALGAPQHF. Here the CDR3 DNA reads TGTGCCAGCAGTGTACAGGCCCTGGGGGCGCCCCAGCATTTT.

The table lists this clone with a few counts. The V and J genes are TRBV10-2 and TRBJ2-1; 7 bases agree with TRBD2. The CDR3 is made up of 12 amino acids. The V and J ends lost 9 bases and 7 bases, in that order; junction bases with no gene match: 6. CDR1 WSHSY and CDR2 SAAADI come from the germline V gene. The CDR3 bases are TGCGCCAGTCTCCCAGCGGGGAATGAGCAGTTCTTC. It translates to CASLPAGNEQFF.

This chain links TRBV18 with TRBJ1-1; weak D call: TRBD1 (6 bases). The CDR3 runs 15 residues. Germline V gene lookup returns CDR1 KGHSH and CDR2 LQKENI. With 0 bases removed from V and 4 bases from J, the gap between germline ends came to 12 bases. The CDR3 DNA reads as TGTGCCAGCTCACCACCTAAGACAGGCATCACTGAAGCTTTCTTT. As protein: CASSPPKTGITEAFF.

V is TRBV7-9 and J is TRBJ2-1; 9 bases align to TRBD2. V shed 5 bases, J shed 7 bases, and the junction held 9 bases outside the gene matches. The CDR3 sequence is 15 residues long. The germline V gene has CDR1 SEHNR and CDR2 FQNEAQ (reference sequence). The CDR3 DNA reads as TGTGCCAGCAGCAGTAGCGGGGGTCGAGAGAATGAGCAGTTCTTC. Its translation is CASSSSGGRENEQFF. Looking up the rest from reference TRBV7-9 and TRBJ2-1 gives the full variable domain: DTGVSQNPRHKITKRGQNVTFRCDPISEHNRLYWYRQTLGQGPEFLTYFQNEAQLEKSRLLSDRFSAERPKGSFSTLEIQRTEQGDSAMYLCASSSSGGRENEQFFGPGTRLTVL.

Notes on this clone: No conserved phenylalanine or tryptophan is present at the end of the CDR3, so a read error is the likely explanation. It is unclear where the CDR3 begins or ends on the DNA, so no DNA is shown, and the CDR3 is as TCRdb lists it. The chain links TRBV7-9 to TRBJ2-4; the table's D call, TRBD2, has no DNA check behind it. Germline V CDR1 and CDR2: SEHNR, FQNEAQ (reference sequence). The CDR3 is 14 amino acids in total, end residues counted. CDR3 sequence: CASSLAPGVEAPEV.

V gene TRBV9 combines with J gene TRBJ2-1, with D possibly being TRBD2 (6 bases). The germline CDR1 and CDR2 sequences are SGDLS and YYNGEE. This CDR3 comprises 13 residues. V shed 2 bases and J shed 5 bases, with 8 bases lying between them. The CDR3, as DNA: TGTGCCAGCAGCGTGTGGGGGGACAATGAGCAGTTCTTC. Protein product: CASSVWGDNEQFF.

CDR3 coding DNA: TGTGCCACCAGCGTACGTACAGGGGAAGGGACTGAAGCTTTCTTT. Its protein is CATSVRTGEGTEAFF. This rearrangement joins TRBV15 to TRBJ1-1, with 7 nucleotides matching TRBD1. CDR3 length: 15 residues. In germline, CDR1 is LNHNV, CDR2 YYDKDF (reference sequence). With V trimmed by 5 bases and J by 5 bases, 11 bases remained unmatched.

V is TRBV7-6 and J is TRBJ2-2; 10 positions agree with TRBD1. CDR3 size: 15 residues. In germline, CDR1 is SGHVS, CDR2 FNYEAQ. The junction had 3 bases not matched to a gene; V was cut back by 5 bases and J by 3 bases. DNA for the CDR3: TGTGCCAGCAGCCCCGGGACAGGGGACACCGGGGAGCTGTTTTTT. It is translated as CASSPGTGDTGELFF.

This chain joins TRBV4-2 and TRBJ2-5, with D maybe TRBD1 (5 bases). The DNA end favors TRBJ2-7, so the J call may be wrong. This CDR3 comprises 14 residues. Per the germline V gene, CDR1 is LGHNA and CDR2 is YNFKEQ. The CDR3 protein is CASSQAGALYEQYF. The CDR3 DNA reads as TGTGCCAGCAGCCAAGCTGGGGCCCTTTACGAGCAGTACTTC.

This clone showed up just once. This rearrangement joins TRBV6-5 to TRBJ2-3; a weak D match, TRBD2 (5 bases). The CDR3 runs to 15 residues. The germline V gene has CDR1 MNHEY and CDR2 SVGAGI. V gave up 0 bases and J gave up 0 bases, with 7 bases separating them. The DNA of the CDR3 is TGTGCCAGCAGTTACTCGACGGGGAGCACAGATACGCAGTATTTT. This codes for CASSYSTGSTDTQYF.

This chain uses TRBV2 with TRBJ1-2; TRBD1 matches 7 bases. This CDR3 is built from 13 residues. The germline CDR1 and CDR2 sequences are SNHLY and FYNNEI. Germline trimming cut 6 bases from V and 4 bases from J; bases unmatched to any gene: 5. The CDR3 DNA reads TGTGCCAGCAGAACGACAGGGCTCTATGGCTACACCTTC. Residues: CASRTTGLYGYTF.

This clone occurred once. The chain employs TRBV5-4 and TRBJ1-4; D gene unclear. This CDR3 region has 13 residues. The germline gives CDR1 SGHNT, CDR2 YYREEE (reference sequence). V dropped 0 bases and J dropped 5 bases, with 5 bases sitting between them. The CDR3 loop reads CASSLDSNEKLFF. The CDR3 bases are TGTGCCAGCAGCTTGGACAGCAATGAAAAACTGTTTTTT. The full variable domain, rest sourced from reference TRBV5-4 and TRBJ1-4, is ETGVTQSPTHLIKTRGQQVTLRCSSQSGHNTVSWYQQALGQGPQFIFQYYREEENGRGNFPPRFSGLQFPNYSSELNVNALELDDSALYLCASSLDSNEKLFFGSGTQLSVL.

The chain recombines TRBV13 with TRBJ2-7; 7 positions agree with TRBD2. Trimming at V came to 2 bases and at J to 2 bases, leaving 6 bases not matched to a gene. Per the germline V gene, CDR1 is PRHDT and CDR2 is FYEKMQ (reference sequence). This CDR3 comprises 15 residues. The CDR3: CASSLWRGGTYEQYF. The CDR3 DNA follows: TGTGCCAGCAGCTTATGGCGCGGGGGAACCTACGAGCAGTACTTC.